A single T cell receptor (beta chain) is shown here with its context. Repertoires were generated with immunoSEQ multiplex PCR, while TCRdb's copy carries only in-frame clones and drops some. The table records around 130,000 clones, about 87% of them present only once. The sample is drawn from a study of blood T cell repertoires in COVID-19. Study summary: Samples taken during acute and convalescent COVID-19 were collected in the United States, Italy and Spain. Nucleic acid was either cDNA or gDNA, and it came from T cells, B-cell-depleted T cells, or PBMCs.

J was trimmed by 7 bases and V by 1 base; bases with no gene match: 8. Germline CDR1 and CDR2: LGHDT and YNNKEL (reference sequence). This CDR3 region has 17 residues. The sequencing input was peripheral blood. The chain recombines TRBV3-1 (or the pseudogene TRBV3-2) with TRBJ2-1, with TRBD2 matching 12 bases. The origin of this receptor is an elderly woman with acute or convalescent COVID-19. The CDR3, as DNA: TGTGCCAGCAGCCAAGTAGGGGGGACTAGCGGGTCTAATGAGCAGTTCTTC. Amino acid sequence: CASSQVGGTSGSNEQFF.